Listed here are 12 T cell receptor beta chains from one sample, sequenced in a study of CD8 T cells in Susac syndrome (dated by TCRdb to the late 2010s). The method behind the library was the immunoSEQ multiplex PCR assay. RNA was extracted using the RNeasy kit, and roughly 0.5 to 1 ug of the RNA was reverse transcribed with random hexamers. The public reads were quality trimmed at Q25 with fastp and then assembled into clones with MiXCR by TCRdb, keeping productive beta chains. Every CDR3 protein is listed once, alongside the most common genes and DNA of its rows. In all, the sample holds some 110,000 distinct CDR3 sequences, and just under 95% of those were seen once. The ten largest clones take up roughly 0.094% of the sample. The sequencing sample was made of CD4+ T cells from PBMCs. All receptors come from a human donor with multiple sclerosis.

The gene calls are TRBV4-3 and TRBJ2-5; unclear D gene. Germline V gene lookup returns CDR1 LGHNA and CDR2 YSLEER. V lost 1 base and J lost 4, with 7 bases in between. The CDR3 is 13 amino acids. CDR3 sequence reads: CASSQGRGETQYF. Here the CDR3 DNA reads TGCGCCAGCAGCCAAGGGAGAGGAGAGACCCAGTACTTC.

DNA for the CDR3: TGTGCCAGCAGTCTGGGACAGGTCCTCTCCTACGAGCAGTACTTC. This gives the protein CASSLGQVLSYEQYF. The chain carries TRBV3-1 and TRBJ2-7; 8 bases fit TRBD1. Per germline, CDR1 LGHDT and CDR2 YNNKEL (reference sequence). The CDR3 runs 15 residues. Unmatched junction bases numbered 7, after V lost 6 bases and J lost 0 bases.

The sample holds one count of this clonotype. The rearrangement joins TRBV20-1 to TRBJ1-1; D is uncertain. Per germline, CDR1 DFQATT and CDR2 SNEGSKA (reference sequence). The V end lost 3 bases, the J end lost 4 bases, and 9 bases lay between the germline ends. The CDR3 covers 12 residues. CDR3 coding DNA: TGCAGTGCTAGCCGCCGTGGCACTGAAGCTTTCTTT. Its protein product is CSASRRGTEAFF.

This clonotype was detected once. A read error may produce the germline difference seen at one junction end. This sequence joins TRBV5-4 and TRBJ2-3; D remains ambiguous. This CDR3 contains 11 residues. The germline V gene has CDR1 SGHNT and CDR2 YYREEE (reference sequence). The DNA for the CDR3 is TGTGCCAGCCGCTTTGCGGATACGCAGTATTTT. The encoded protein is CASRFADTQYF.

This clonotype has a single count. The CDR3: CASSPNSAETDTQYF. CDR3 nucleotide sequence: TGTGCCAGCTCACCAAATTCTGCAGAAACAGATACGCAGTATTTT. The V gene is TRBV18, the J gene TRBJ2-3; D ambiguous. The germline V gene encodes CDR1 KGHSH and CDR2 LQKENI. The CDR3 is 15 amino acids. V was trimmed by 2 bases and J by 3 bases, leaving 12 bases between them.

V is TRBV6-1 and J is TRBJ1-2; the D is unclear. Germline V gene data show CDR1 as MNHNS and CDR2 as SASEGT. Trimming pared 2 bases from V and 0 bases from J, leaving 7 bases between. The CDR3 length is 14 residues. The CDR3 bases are TGTGCCAGCAGTGAACTTCAAGCTAACTATGGCTACACCTTC. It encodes CASSELQANYGYTF.

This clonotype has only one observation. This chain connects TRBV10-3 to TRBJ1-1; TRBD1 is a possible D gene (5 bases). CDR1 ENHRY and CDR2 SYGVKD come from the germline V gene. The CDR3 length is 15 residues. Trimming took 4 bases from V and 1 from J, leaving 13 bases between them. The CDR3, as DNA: TGTGCCATCAGTGTCGCCAAAGGGGAGAACACTGAAGCTTTCTTT. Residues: CAISVAKGENTEAFF.

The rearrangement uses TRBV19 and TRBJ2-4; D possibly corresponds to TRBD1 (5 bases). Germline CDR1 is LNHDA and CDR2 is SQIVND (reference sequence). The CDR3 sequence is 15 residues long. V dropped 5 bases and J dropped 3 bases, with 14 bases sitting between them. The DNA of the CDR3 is TGTGCCAGTAGTGTAAGGGGCTCCCTCAAAAACATTCAGTACTTC. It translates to CASSVRGSLKNIQYF. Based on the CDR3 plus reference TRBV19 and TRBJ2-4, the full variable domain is DGGITQSPKYLFRKEGQNVTLSCEQNLNHDAMYWYRQDPGQGLRLIYYSQIVNDFQKGDIAEGYSVSREKKESFPLTVTSAQKNPTAFYLCASSVRGSLKNIQYFGAGTRLSVL.

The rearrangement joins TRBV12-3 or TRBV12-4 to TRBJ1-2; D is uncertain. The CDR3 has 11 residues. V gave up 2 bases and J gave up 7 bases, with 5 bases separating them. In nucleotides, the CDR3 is TGTGCCAGCAGTTTAAATTTTGGCTACACCTTC. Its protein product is CASSLNFGYTF.

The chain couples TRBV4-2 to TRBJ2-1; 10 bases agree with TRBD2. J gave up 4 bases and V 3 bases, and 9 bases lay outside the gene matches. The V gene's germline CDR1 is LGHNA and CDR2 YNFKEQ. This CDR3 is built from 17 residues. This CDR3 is CASSHNYPSGGYNEQFF. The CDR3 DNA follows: TGTGCCAGCAGCCACAACTACCCTAGCGGGGGATACAATGAGCAGTTCTTC.

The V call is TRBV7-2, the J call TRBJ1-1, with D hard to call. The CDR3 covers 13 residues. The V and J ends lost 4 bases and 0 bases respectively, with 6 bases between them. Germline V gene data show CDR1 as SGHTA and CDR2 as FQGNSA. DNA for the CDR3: TGTGCCAGCAGCTGGTCCCTGAACACTGAAGCTTTCTTT. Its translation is CASSWSLNTEAFF.

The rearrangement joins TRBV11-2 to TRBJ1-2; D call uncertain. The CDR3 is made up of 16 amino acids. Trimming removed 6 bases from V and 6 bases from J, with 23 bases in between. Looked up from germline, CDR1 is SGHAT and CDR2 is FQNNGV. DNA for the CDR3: TGTGCCAGCAGGCTCCGGGCCGCACTCGGGGTAGATGGCTACACCTTC. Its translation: CASRLRAALGVDGYTF.